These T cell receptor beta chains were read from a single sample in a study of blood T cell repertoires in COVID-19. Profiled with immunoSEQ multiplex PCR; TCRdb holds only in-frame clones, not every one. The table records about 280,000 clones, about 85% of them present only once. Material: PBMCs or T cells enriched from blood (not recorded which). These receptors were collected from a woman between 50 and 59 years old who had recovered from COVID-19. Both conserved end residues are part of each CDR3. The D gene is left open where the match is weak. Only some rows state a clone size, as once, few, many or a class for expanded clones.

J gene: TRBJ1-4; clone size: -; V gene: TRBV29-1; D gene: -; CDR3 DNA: TGCAGCGTTGCAGGGGTCGAAAAACTGTTTTTT; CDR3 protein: CSVAGVEKLFF
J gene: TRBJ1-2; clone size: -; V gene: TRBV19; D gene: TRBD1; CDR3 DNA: TGTGCCAGTAGTGCGCTCCGGGACAGGCCTGACTATGGCTACACCTTC; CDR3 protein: CASSALRDRPDYGYTF
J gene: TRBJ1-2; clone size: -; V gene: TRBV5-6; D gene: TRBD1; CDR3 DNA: TGTGCCAGCAGCCCAGACAGGGGCCTCTATGGCTACACCTTC; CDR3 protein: CASSPDRGLYGYTF
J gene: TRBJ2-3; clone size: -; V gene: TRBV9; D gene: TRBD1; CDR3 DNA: TGTGCCAGCAGCGTTATGGGACAGGGTACAGATACGCAGTATTTT; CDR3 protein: CASSVMGQGTDTQYF
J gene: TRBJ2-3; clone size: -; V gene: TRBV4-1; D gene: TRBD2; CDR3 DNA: TGCGCCAGCAGCCAAGTGCGGGGGGGCACAGATACGCAGTATTTT; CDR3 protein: CASSQVRGGTDTQYF
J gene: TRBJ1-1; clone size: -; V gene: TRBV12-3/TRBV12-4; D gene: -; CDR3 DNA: TGTGCCAGCAGTTCTACAGGTCTCCCTGAAGCTTTCTTT; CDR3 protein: CASSSTGLPEAFF
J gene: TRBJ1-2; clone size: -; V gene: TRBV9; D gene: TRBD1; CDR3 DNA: TGTGCCAGCAGGCTTAACCGGGACAGCTATGGCTACACCTTC; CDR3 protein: CASRLNRDSYGYTF
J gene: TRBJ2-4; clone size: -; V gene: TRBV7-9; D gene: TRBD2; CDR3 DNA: TGTGCCAGCAGCACCGAGCGGGGGGGCCTGAACATTCAGTACTTC; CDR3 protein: CASSTERGGLNIQYF
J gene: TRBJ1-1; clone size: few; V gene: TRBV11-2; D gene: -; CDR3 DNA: TGTGCCAGCAGCCCACCTAGGAGTCGCACTGAAGCTTTCTTT; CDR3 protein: CASSPPRSRTEAFF
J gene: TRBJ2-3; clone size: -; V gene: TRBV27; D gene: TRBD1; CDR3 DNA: TGTGCCACCACGGACAGGGGGGCCGATACGCAGTATTTT; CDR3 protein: CATTDRGADTQYF
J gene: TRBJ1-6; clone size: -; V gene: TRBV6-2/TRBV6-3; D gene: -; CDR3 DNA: TGTGCCAGCAGTGGGCCGCACTATAATTCACCCCTCCACTTT; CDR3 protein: CASSGPHYNSPLHF
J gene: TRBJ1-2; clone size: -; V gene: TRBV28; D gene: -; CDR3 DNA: TGTGCCAGCATCAACGACAGGAGGAAGGGTGGCTACACCTTC; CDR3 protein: CASINDRRKGGYTF
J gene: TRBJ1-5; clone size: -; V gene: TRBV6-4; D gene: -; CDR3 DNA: TGTGCCAGCAGTAAAGACTGGAGCAATCAGCCCCAGCATTTT; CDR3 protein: CASSKDWSNQPQHF
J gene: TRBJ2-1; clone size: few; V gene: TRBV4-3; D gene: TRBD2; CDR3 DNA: TGCGCCAGCAGCTCCTCGTACCCTCGCGGGAGGAATGAGCAGTTCTTC; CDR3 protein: CASSSSYPRGRNEQFF
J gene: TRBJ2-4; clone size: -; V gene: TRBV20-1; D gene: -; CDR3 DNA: TGCAGTGCTAGTTATTCGGGAACGCGCGCCAAAAACATTCAGTACTTC; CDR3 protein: CSASYSGTRAKNIQYF
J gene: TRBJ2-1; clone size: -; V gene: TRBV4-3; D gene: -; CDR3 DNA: TGCGCCAGCAGCCAAGATGCGGCGCGTCCCTCCTCGGGCAATGAGCAGTTCTTC; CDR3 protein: CASSQDAARPSSGNEQFF
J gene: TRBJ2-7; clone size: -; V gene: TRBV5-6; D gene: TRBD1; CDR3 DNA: TGTGCCAGCAGCTTGGCGACAGGGCAGGACGAGCAGTACTTC; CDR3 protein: CASSLATGQDEQYF
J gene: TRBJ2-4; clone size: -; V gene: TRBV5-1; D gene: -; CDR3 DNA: TGCGCCAGCAGCGGGGGGAGATTAGCCAAAAACATTCAGTACTTC; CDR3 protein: CASSGGRLAKNIQYF
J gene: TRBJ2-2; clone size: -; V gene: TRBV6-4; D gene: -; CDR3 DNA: TGTGCCAGCAGTGGTGAGGGAGGCGACACCGGGGAGCTGTTTTTT; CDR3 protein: CASSGEGGDTGELFF
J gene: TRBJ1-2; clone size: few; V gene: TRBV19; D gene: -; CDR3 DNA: TGTGCCTCGAGGCGGGCGGGCTCTAACTATGGCTACACCTTC; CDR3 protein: CASRRAGSNYGYTF
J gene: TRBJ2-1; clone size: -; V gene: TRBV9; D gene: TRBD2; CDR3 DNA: TGTGCCAGCAGCGTAGGACTAGCAGGAAATAATGAGCAGTTCTTC; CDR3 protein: CASSVGLAGNNEQFF
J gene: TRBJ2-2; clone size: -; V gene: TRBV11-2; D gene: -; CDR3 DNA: TGTGCCAGCAGCATCATCAGGGGTCGCACCGGGGAGCTGTTTTTT; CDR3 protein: CASSIIRGRTGELFF
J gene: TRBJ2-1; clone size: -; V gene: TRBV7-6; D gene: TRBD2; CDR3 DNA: TGTGCCAGCAGCCCCTCGACTAGCGGGAGCAGGAGCTCCTACAATGAGCAGTTCTTC; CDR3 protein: CASSPSTSGSRSSYNEQFF
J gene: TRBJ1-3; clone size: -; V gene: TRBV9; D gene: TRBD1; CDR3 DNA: TGTGCCAGCAGCGTAGGCGGGACAGATATATCGGGAAACACCATATATTTT; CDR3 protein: CASSVGGTDISGNTIYF
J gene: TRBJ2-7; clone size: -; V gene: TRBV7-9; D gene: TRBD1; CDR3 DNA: TGTGCCAGCAGCTCCTGGGACAGGGATAGCTCCTACGAGCAGTACTTC; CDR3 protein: CASSSWDRDSSYEQYF
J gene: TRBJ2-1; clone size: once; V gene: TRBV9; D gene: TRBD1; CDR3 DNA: TGTGCCAGCAGTACCCGAGACGCCGGGACAGGGGACAATGAGCAGTTCTTC; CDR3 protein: CASSTRDAGTGDNEQFF
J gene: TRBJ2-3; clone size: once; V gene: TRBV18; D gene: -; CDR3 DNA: TGTGCCAGCTCTGAGAGCACAGATACGCAGTATTTT; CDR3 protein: CASSESTDTQYF
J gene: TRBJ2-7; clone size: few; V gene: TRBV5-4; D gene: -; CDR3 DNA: TGTGCCAGCAGCTTGGGGACAGCACCGTACGAGCAGTACTTC; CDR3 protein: CASSLGTAPYEQYF
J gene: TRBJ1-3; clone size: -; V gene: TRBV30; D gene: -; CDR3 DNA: TGTGCCTGGAGGCGAGACAGCCTCTCTGGAAACACCATATATTTT; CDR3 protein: CAWRRDSLSGNTIYF
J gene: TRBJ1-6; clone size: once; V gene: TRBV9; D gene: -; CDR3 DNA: TGTGCCAGCAGCGTAGACGGCGGCCAAAATTCACCCCTCCACTTT; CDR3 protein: CASSVDGGQNSPLHF
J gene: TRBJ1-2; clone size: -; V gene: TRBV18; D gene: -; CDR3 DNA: TGTGCCAGCTCAGTCGACGGAGTCTATGGCTACACCTTC; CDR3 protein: CASSVDGVYGYTF
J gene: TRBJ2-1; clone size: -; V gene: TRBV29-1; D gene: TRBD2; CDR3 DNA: TGCAGCGTTGATGGGCTAGCGGGGGACTACAATGAGCAGTTCTTC; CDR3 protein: CSVDGLAGDYNEQFF
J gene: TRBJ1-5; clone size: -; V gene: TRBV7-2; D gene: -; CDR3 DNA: TGTGCCAGCAGCCTAACAGGTCCGCATAGCAATCAGCCCCAGCATTTT; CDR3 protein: CASSLTGPHSNQPQHF
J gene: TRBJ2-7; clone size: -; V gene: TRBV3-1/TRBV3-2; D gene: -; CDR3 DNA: TGTGCCAGCAGCGATAGCCGGGACACAGCTTACTACGAGCAGTACTTC; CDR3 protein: CASSDSRDTAYYEQYF
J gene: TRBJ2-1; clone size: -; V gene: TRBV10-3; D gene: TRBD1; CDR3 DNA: TGTGCCATCAGTGCGGGGACAGGGGTGAATGAGCAGTTCTTC; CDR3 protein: CAISAGTGVNEQFF
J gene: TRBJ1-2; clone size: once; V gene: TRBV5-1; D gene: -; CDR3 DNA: TGCGCCAGCAGCACCGCCTTGGCAGGGACTGATGGCTACACCTTC; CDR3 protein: CASSTALAGTDGYTF
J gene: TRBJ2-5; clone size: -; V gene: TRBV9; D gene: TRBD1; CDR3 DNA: TGTGCCAGCAGCGTAGAGGGACAGCGACAAGAGACCCAGTACTTC; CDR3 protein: CASSVEGQRQETQYF
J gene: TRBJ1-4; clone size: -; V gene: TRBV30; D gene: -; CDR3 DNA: TGTGCCTGGTCAGGACTTAATGAAAAACTGTTTTTT; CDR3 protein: CAWSGLNEKLFF
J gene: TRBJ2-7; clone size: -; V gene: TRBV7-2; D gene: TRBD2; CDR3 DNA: TGTGCCAGCAGTCGTCATCATAGCGGGGGGGCCAACGAGCAGTACTTC; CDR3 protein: CASSRHHSGGANEQYF
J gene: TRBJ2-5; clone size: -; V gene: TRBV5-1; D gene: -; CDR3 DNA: TGCGCCAGCAGCCCATTCCAAGAGACCCAGTACTTC; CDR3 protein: CASSPFQETQYF
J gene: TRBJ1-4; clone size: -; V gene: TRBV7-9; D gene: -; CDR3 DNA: TGTGCCAGCAGCTCGAGAAATGAAAAACTGTTTTTT; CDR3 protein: CASSSRNEKLFF
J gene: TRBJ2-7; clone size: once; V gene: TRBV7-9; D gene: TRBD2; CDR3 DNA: TGTGCCAGCAGCTTAGTCCGCCATGGGCTAGCGGGGGTCTACGAGCAGTACTTC; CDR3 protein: CASSLVRHGLAGVYEQYF
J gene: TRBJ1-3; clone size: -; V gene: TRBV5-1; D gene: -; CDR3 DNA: TGCGCCAGCAGCTTGGGCGCCCAGGGTTACTCTGGAAACACCATATATTTT; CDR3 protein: CASSLGAQGYSGNTIYF
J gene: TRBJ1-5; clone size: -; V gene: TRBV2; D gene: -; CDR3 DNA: TGTGCCAGCAGTGAAGGCGTCGGCGGATATCAGCCCCAGCATTTT; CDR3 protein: CASSEGVGGYQPQHF
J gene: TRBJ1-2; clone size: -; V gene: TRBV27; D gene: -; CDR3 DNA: TGTGCCAGCAGTTTAGGAGGTAGATATGGCTACACCTTC; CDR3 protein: CASSLGGRYGYTF
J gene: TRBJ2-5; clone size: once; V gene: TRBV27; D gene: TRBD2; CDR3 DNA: TGTGCCAGCAGTCGCCGGACTAGCGGGAGAGTCTCGGAGACCCAGTACTTC; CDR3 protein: CASSRRTSGRVSETQYF
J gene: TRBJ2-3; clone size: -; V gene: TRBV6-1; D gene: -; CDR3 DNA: TGTGCCAGCAGTGAAGACCGGAGTGGAGATACGCAGTATTTT; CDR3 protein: CASSEDRSGDTQYF
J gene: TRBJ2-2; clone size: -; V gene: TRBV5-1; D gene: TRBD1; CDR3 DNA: TGCGCCAGCAGCGAAATACAGGGGGCGCGTAGCGGGGAGCTGTTTTTT; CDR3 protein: CASSEIQGARSGELFF
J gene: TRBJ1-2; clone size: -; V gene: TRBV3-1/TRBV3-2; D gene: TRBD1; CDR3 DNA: TGTGCCAGCAGCCTAAAGACAGGGGGATATCATGGCTACACCTTC; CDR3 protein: CASSLKTGGYHGYTF
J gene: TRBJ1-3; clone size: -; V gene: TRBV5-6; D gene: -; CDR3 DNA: TGTGCCAGCAGCTTGGGCAGCCGGAGGCGAAACACCATATATTTT; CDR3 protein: CASSLGSRRRNTIYF
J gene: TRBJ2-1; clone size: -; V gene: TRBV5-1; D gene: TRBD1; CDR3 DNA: TGCGCCAGCAGCCAGACAGGGGTCCCGCCTAATGAGCAGTTCTTC; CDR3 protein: CASSQTGVPPNEQFF
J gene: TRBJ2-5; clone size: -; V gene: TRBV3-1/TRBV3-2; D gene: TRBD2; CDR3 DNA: TGTGCCAGCAAACAGCGGGAGGGTTCTAAAGAGACCCAGTACTTC; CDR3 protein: CASKQREGSKETQYF